This T cell receptor (beta chain) originates from a study of blood T cell repertoires in COVID-19. Germline V CDR1 and CDR2: LNHDA, SQIVND (reference sequence). This CDR3 is built from 14 residues. V gave up 4 bases and J gave up 6 bases, with 15 bases separating them. Clones were read by immunoSEQ multiplex PCR, and TCRdb kept only the in-frame ones, dropping some. The sample shows some 190,000 clones, around 80% of them seen only once. This sequence originates from a man in his sixties with acute or convalescent COVID-19. Input material: peripheral blood. This rearrangement joins TRBV19 to TRBJ1-1; possible D gene TRBD1, 6 bases. CDR3 DNA: TGTGCCAGTAGTAATAACAGGGTCCTCGCTGAAGCTTTCTTT. Translating it yields CASSNNRVLAEAFF.